The 25 T cell receptor beta chains below were found in one sample sequenced in a study of OX40 agonist ivuxolimab in advanced cancers. Profiled with immunoSEQ multiplex PCR; TCRdb holds only in-frame clones, not every one. This table holds approximately 77,000 clones, around 92% found once. The sample was CD4+ or CD8+ T cells sorted from blood, taken in a trial of the OX40 agonist ivuxolimab. Receptors originate from an adult with an advanced solid tumor such as melanoma, head and neck, liver or kidney cancer.

The chain joins TRBV28 to TRBJ2-3; 7 bases align to TRBD2. V shed 8 bases and J 5 bases; nucleotides not matched to a gene: 7. Germline assignment: CDR1 MDHEN and CDR2 SYDVKM. The CDR3 covers 13 residues. The CDR3 reads CASGLIAGDTQYF. The CDR3 DNA is TGTGCCAGCGGACTTATAGCGGGAGATACGCAGTATTTT.

The chain joins TRBV4-3 to TRBJ1-5; 7 bases line up with TRBD1. The CDR3 loop spans 15 amino acids. Germline V lookup: CDR1 LGHNA, CDR2 YSLEER. V trimming: 0 bases; J trimming: 5 bases; junction bases outside the gene matches: 4. CDR3 sequence (DNA): TGCGCCAGCAGCCAAGAATCAGGGGGTGATCAGCCCCAGCATTTT. Its protein is CASSQESGGDQPQHF.

The genes are TRBV5-1 and TRBJ2-1; 8 nucleotides line up with TRBD2. Per the germline V gene, CDR1 is SGHRS and CDR2 is YFSETQ. The junction had 3 bases not matched to a gene; V was cut back by 0 bases and J by 4 bases. This CDR3 is 15 amino acids long. The CDR3 spells CASSLAPSGYNEQFF. CDR3 nucleotides: TGCGCCAGCAGCTTGGCCCCTAGCGGGTACAATGAGCAGTTCTTC.

This clone appeared a single time. V gene TRBV5-1 combines with J gene TRBJ2-3, with 13 bases identical to TRBD2. The germline CDR1 and CDR2 sequences are SGHRS and YFSETQ. The CDR3 runs 21 residues. The trim removed 1 base at V and 1 base at J, leaving 15 bases unmatched. The CDR3 region has the DNA TGCGCCAGCAGCTTGAAACTAGCGGGAGGGAAGAGTATAGAAGGCACAGATACGCAGTATTTT. Protein sequence: CASSLKLAGGKSIEGTDTQYF.

The rearrangement links TRBV28 to TRBJ1-4, with a possible D match to TRBD1 (5 bases). CDR3 size: 13 residues. Trimming removed 5 bases from V and 6 bases from J, with 10 bases in between. Looked up from germline, CDR1 is MDHEN and CDR2 is SYDVKM. This CDR3 reads CASSPTGYEKLFF. Written as DNA, the CDR3 is TGTGCCAGCAGTCCTACAGGTTATGAAAAACTGTTTTTT.

CDR3 in DNA: TGTGCCAGCAGCTACAGAACAGGTGGCGGGGAGCTGTTTTTT. It specifies CASSYRTGGGELFF. The chain links TRBV11-2 to TRBJ2-2, with D perhaps matching TRBD1 (5 bases). The V end was cut by 4 bases, the J end by 7 bases, with 13 bases between. The CDR3 length is 14 residues. CDR1 is SGHAT and CDR2 is FQNNGV in the germline V gene.

The chain has TRBV7-3 and TRBJ2-7, with TRBD1 identical over 9 bases. The CDR3 runs to 16 residues. V lost 5 bases to trimming and J lost 3 bases; unmatched junction nucleotides: 11. The V gene's germline CDR1 is SGHTA and CDR2 FQGTGA. In DNA form, the CDR3 reads TGTGCCAGCAGCCCTCGAGGAAGACAGGGGGACTACGAGCAGTACTTC. It specifies CASSPRGRQGDYEQYF.

The chain has TRBV5-5 and TRBJ2-3; 13 bases map to TRBD2. Germline CDR1 and CDR2: SGHKS and YYEKEE (reference sequence). V trimming: 1 base; J trimming: 7 bases; junction bases outside the gene matches: 9. The length of the CDR3 is 17 residues. This CDR3 reads CASSLSGTSGTVHTQYF. The CDR3 bases are TGTGCCAGCAGCTTGTCCGGGACTAGCGGGACGGTACATACGCAGTATTTT.

The rearrangement links TRBV6-1 to TRBJ2-1; maybe TRBD1 (6 bases). This CDR3 has 13 amino acids. Germline V gene sequence: CDR1 MNHNS, CDR2 SASEGT. The ends were cut back, 7 bases at V and 10 bases at J, with 17 bases in the middle. Here the CDR3 DNA reads TGTGCCAGCACCCCCTCCTCCGGGACAGAGCAGTTCTTC. Its translation: CASTPSSGTEQFF.

The V call is TRBV4-2, the J call TRBJ2-3; the match to TRBD2 covers 9 bases. This CDR3 is 17 amino acids long. J was trimmed by 1 base and V by 1 base; bases with no gene match: 6. Per the germline V gene, CDR1 is LGHNA and CDR2 is YNFKEQ. The CDR3: CASSQVGGGRGTDTQYF. The CDR3 DNA reads TGTGCCAGCAGCCAAGTGGGAGGCGGGAGGGGCACAGATACGCAGTATTTT.

The chain recombines TRBV5-1 with TRBJ1-4; D gene unclear. This CDR3 region has 13 residues. Trimming shortened V by 1 base and J by 12 bases, and 13 bases separated the two germline ends. CDR1 and CDR2 from the germline V gene are SGHRS and YFSETQ. The CDR3 sequence: CASSLPSGRELFF. DNA for the CDR3: TGCGCCAGCAGCTTGCCGAGCGGCCGGGAACTGTTTTTT.

The chain joins TRBV19 to TRBJ2-1; 9 bases map to TRBD2. The germline gives CDR1 LNHDA, CDR2 SQIVND (reference sequence). The V and J ends lost 7 bases and 6 bases, in that order; junction bases with no gene match: 4. The CDR3 sequence is 13 residues long. DNA of the CDR3: TGTGCCAGTAAGCTAGCGGGAAGCAATGAGCAGTTCTTC. It translates to CASKLAGSNEQFF.

Here the CDR3 DNA reads TGTGCCAGCAGCCCGGACACTACCTACAATGAGCAGTTCTTC. Encoded protein: CASSPDTTYNEQFF. This sequence joins TRBV7-9 and TRBJ2-1, with a weak D call TRBD1 (5 bases). Germline V gene data show CDR1 as SEHNR and CDR2 as FQNEAQ (reference sequence). CDR3 size: 14 residues. V was pared by 5 bases and J by 2 bases, with 10 bases between. The full variable domain, its missing parts supplied by reference TRBV7-9 and TRBJ2-1, is DTGVSQNPRHKITKRGQNVTFRCDPISEHNRLYWYRQTLGQGPEFLTYFQNEAQLEKSRLLSDRFSAERPKGSFSTLEIQRTEQGDSAMYLCASSPDTTYNEQFFGPGTRLTVL.

This CDR3 is CASSLWAGTITYNEQFF. CDR3 DNA: TGTGCCAGCAGCTTGTGGGCAGGGACAATAACCTACAATGAGCAGTTCTTC. This rearrangement joins TRBV5-8 to TRBJ2-1; D is possibly TRBD1 (6 bases). The V and J ends lost 1 base and 2 bases respectively, with 16 bases between them. Germline V gene sequence: CDR1 SGHTS, CDR2 YDEGEE. This CDR3 is 17 amino acids long.

The genes are TRBV10-1 and TRBJ2-3, with 10 positions matching TRBD2. This CDR3 region has 17 residues. The V segment lost 4 bases and the J segment 0 bases; nucleotides outside the gene matches: 7. Germline CDR1 is WNHNN and CDR2 is SYGVQD (reference sequence). CDR3 in amino acids: CASSVVTSGLSTDTQYF. The CDR3 bases are TGCGCCAGCAGTGTTGTGACTAGCGGGCTGAGCACAGATACGCAGTATTTT.

The V call is TRBV5-6, the J call TRBJ2-7; no definite D call. This CDR3 spans 16 amino acids. Germline lookup yields CDR1 SGHDT and CDR2 YYEEEE. Trimming took 4 bases from V and 2 from J, leaving 19 bases between them. The CDR3 DNA reads as TGTGCCAGCAGCCAACCAAGAGCGAGTTCGACCTACGAGCAGTACTTC. Translating it yields CASSQPRASSTYEQYF.

Worth noting for this clone: Other DNA sequences within the sample encode an identical CDR3. The chain couples TRBV19 to TRBJ1-1; 7 bases map to TRBD1. The germline CDR1 and CDR2 sequences are LNHDA and SQIVND (reference sequence). This CDR3 spans 13 amino acids. Trimming cost V 6 bases and J 2 bases; bases outside gene matches: 3. The CDR3 loop is CASSGTANTEAFF. Here the CDR3 DNA reads TGTGCCAGTAGCGGGACAGCCAACACTGAAGCTTTCTTT.

The chain recombines TRBV7-8 with TRBJ2-2; 7 bases are shared with TRBD1. Germline V lookup: CDR1 SGHVS, CDR2 FQNEAQ. This CDR3 spans 14 amino acids. The ends lost 5 bases at V and 5 bases at J; junction bases unmatched: 5. The CDR3 bases are TGTGCCAGCAGCCGCGGACAGGCTACCGGGGAGCTGTTTTTT. Translating gives CASSRGQATGELFF.

This clone was observed a single time. This chain links TRBV18 with TRBJ2-1, with 7 bases aligning to TRBD2. J lost 7 bases, V lost 7 bases, and 7 bases had no gene match. The CDR3 runs to 13 residues. CDR1 and CDR2 (germline): KGHSH, LQKENI. The CDR3 DNA sequence: TGTGCCAGCTTCTTGCGGGAGTGGAATGAGCAGTTCTTC. Translating gives CASFLREWNEQFF.

Turning to this clone: The same CDR3 also results from other DNA sequences found in this sample. The V gene is TRBV5-1, the J gene TRBJ2-3; maybe TRBD2 (5 bases). The V end was cut by 5 bases, the J end by 0 bases, with 13 bases between. Germline values: CDR1 SGHRS, CDR2 YFSETQ. This CDR3 is built from 15 residues. CDR3 coding DNA: TGCGCCAGCAGGTCTAGCCCAACTAGCACAGATACGCAGTATTTT. Protein: CASRSSPTSTDTQYF.

The rearrangement links TRBV7-9 to TRBJ1-1, with D perhaps TRBD1 (6 bases). This CDR3 comprises 15 residues. With 7 bases removed from V and 3 bases from J, the gap between germline ends came to 18 bases. Germline loops: CDR1 SEHNR, CDR2 FQNEAQ (reference sequence). Written as DNA, the CDR3 is TGTGCCAGCACCCGCCGGGCAGGGGAAGACACTGAAGCTTTCTTT. Encoded protein: CASTRRAGEDTEAFF.

The J gene is TRBJ1-1, the V gene TRBV9; D is ambiguous. The V gene lost 0 bases and the J gene lost 0 bases, with 6 bases spanning the gap. Germline V gives CDR1 SGDLS, CDR2 YYNGEE. The CDR3 is 14 residues long. The CDR3 loop reads CASSVEPLNTEAFF. The CDR3 coding sequence is TGTGCCAGCAGCGTAGAACCTTTGAACACTGAAGCTTTCTTT.

The rearrangement links TRBV6-6 to TRBJ1-2; TRBD1 matches 8 bases. The CDR3 runs to 14 residues. CDR1 and CDR2 from the germline V gene are MNHNY and SVGAGI (reference sequence). The ends lost 5 bases at V and 8 bases at J; junction bases unmatched: 10. CDR3 protein: CASSGRQGIGGYTF. The CDR3 nucleotides read TGTGCCAGCAGTGGACGACAGGGGATAGGCGGCTACACCTTC.

The chain couples TRBV11-3 to TRBJ1-1; a weak D match, TRBD1 (5 bases). The germline CDR1 and CDR2 sequences are SGHNT and YENEEA. V was shortened by 5 bases and J by 0 bases, with 7 bases between the two germline ends. The CDR3 totals 13 residues. CDR3 residues: CASSPGVNTEAFF. Here the CDR3 DNA reads TGTGCCAGCAGCCCGGGGGTGAACACTGAAGCTTTCTTT.

The genes are TRBV5-1 and TRBJ1-2; tentative D call: TRBD1 (6 bases). CDR3 length equals 15 residues. Germline V lookup: CDR1 SGHRS, CDR2 YFSETQ. Between the trimmed V and J ends, which lost 0 bases and 4 bases, there was a span of 13 bases. CDR3 DNA sequence: TGCGCCAGCAGCTTGGATGGGGGCCCCCCCTATGGCTACACCTTC. Its translation: CASSLDGGPPYGYTF.